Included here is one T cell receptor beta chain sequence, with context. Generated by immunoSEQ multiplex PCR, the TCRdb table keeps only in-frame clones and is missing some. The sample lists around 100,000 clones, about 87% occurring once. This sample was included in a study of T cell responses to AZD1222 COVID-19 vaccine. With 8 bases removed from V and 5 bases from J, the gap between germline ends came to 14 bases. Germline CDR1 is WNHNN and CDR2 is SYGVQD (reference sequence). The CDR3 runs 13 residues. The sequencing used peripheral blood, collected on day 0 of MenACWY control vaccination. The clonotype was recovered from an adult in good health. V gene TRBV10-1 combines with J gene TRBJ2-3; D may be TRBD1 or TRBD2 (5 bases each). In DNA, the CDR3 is TGCGCCAGCGGGGACCATGCTTTAGATACGCAGTATTTT. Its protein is CASGDHALDTQYF.